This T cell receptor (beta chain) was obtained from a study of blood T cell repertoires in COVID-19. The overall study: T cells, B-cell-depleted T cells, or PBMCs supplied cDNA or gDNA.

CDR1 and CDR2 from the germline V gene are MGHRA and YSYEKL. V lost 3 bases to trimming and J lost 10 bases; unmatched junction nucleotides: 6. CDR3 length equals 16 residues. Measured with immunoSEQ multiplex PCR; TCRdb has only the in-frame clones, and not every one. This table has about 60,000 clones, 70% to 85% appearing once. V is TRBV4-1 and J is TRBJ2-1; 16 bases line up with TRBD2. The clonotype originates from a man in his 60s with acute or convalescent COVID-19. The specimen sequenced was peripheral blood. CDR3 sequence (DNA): TGCGCCAGCAGCCACCGGGGACTAGCGGGGGGGCGCGAGCAGTTCTTC. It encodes CASSHRGLAGGREQFF.